The clone carrying this T cell receptor beta chain was counted only a few times. A much more abundant neighbour one base away suggests this may be a read error. This entry belongs to a study of blood T cells in healthy people across ages. A second PCR of roughly 7 to 11 cycles used a sample-barcoded 5' primer and a J-beta primer mix. One entry per CDR3 protein, called by TCRdb with MiXCR from the 5' RACE reads. This table has about 570,000 distinct CDR3 sequences, 27% appearing once. Germline CDR1 LNHDA, CDR2 SQIVND (reference sequence). This CDR3 spans 10 amino acids. These data were also filed under a second study, of T cells of mothers and their children.

The receptor was derived from a boy between 2 and 10 years old in good health. The chain joins TRBV19 to TRBJ1-2, with a weak D call TRBD1 (5 bases). The specimen sequenced was blood. In nucleotides, the CDR3 is TGTGCCACCTATGGGGGTGGCTGCACCTTC. It is translated as CATYGGGCTF.